This TCR beta chain was profiled in a study of spatial heterogeneity in lung cancer. The wider study: Available follow-up PBMC samples, collected a median of about two years post-resection, were sequenced. The library had UMIs, and each TCR and UMI pair averaged more than ten raw reads.

Details on this clonotype: Its antigen is unknown.

The ends lost 2 bases at V and 9 bases at J; junction bases unmatched: 6. The germline gives CDR1 SEHNR, CDR2 FQNEAQ (reference sequence). The CDR3 is made up of 14 amino acids. The time point denotes: blood at routine non-recurrence follow-up after resection. Via MiXCR, TCRdb re-called the 5' RACE reads, giving one row per CDR3 protein. The table includes fewer than 100,000 distinct CDR3 sequences, roughly 21% detected once. General study points: Blood showed ubiquitous tumor TCRs more often at resection than at routine follow-up.

The chain carries TRBV7-9 and TRBJ2-1; 8 nucleotides agree with TRBD2. The sequence was collected from a male donor with early-stage non-small cell lung cancer. Specimen: PBMCs, collected at follow-up. DNA of the CDR3: TGTGCCAGCAGCTTACCAGCGGGAGCGGTTGAGCAGTTCTTC. Protein product: CASSLPAGAVEQFF. The variable domain in full, with the rest retrieved from reference TRBV7-9 and TRBJ2-1, is DTGVSQNPRHKITKRGQNVTFRCDPISEHNRLYWYRQTLGQGPEFLTYFQNEAQLEKSRLLSDRFSAERPKGSFSTLEIQRTEQGDSAMYLCASSLPAGAVEQFFGPGTRLTVL.